The sequence of this TCR beta chain was determined in a study of T cell responses to AZD1222 COVID-19 vaccine. General study findings and limits: Females outnumbered males among donors, who were mostly white British; clonal diversity was possibly underestimated.

The junction had 2 bases not matched to a gene; V was cut back by 2 bases and J by 0 bases. This CDR3 has 16 amino acids. Looked up from germline, CDR1 is SGHRS and CDR2 is YFSETQ. Of note for this clone: No antigen is known for it.

The data were produced by immunoSEQ multiplex PCR, yet TCRdb's version contains in-frame clones alone and is incomplete. This repertoire shows some 120,000 clones, roughly 89% found once; its top ten account for 3.5% to 5%. The J gene is TRBJ2-3, the V gene TRBV5-1; TRBD2 agrees at 11 bases. The source of this sequence is an adult in good health. The material was peripheral blood, obtained on day 0 of AZD1222 vaccination. The CDR3 loop reads CASSFSGGASTDTQYF. The CDR3 DNA is TGCGCCAGCAGCTTTAGCGGGGGGGCTAGCACAGATACGCAGTATTTT.